This record covers a single T cell receptor (beta chain). Its antigen is unknown. These data are taken from a study of regulatory T cells in long-lasting Graves disease. Study-level results: It is possible that accuracy was reduced by the small size of the sample.

Time point reported: newly diagnosed GD, antithyroid drugs for less than 3 months. Following extraction of RNA from PBMCs, that RNA was used to make the TCR library. The germline gives CDR1 KGHDR, CDR2 SFDVKD. This CDR3 is 16 amino acids long. Deletions cut 3 bases from V and 4 bases from J, with 17 bases between. CDR3 regions were amplified by Arm-PCR using iRepertoire HTBI primers to build TCR beta libraries. TCRdb re-called the multiplex PCR reads through MiXCR, storing one row per CDR3 protein. The sample carries around 450,000 distinct CDR3 sequences, approximately 15% recorded once. The same data also went into a second study, on T cells in Graves' hyperthyroidism and ophthalmopathy. That study adds: Clinical symptoms, serum thyroxine, TRAb, thyroid ultrasound and orbital computed tomography established diagnosis. First-round RT-PCR targeting the TCR CDR3 was performed with the HTBI primer set. Ophthalmopathy stood apart from stable hyperthyroidism in a 13 V-J model.

The chain is built from TRBV24-1 and TRBJ1-2, with D perhaps matching TRBD1 (5 bases). This sample comprised peripheral blood mononuclear cells (PBMCs), obtained at new diagnosis, from a patient treated with antithyroid drugs. This clonotype was obtained from a woman between 35 and 50 years old with Graves disease. CDR3 region: CATSDNTGLASYGYTF. The CDR3 coding sequence is TGTGCCACCAGTGATAACACAGGATTAGCTAGCTATGGCTACACCTTC.